This T cell receptor (beta chain) was profiled in a study of blood T cell repertoires in COVID-19. Study details: Collection of acute and convalescent COVID-19 samples took place in the United States, Italy and Spain.

Assay: immunoSEQ multiplex PCR; the TCRdb copy retains only in-frame clones and omits some. The sample contains some 190,000 clones, 80% to 90% of which appear only once. Participants, roughly 18 to 90 years old, spanned about two dozen US areas. The sequencing sample was made of PBMCs or T cells enriched from blood (not recorded which). This TCR derives from a woman between 40 and 55 years old with acute COVID-19.

The CDR3 coding sequence is TGTGCCAGCAGTGAACCGGGTAATGAAAAACTGTTTTTT. Its protein product is CASSEPGNEKLFF. The chain recombines TRBV25-1 with TRBJ1-4; D unclear. V was pared by 2 bases and J by 4 bases, with 5 bases between. CDR3 size: 13 residues. Germline CDR1 MGHDK, CDR2 SYGVNS.